These 17 T cell receptor beta chains originate from one sample sequenced in a study of blood T cells in healthy people across ages. For the second PCR, which ran for roughly 6 to 11 cycles, a sample-barcoded 5' primer and a J-beta primer mix were used. TCRdb analysed the 5' RACE reads with MiXCR anew, one entry per CDR3 protein. The sample has about 940,000 distinct CDR3 sequences; 48% are singletons. Sequenced sample: blood. The receptors come from a man aged 30 to 45 in good health.

For this clonotype: A read error may explain this, as a much larger clone is one base away. This rearrangement joins TRBV6-5 to TRBJ2-7; D not certain. This CDR3 contains 13 residues. Germline CDR1 and CDR2: MNHEY and SVGAGI. The chain's CDR3 is CTSSSLGSYEQYF. The CDR3 nucleotides read TGTACCAGCAGTTCTCTCGGGTCGTACGAGCAGTACTTC.

This clonotype appeared once. This chain uses TRBV18 with TRBJ1-3; unclear D gene. Germline V gene sequence: CDR1 KGHSH, CDR2 LQKENI. The CDR3 has 14 amino acids. Trimming left V 6 bases short and J 0 bases short, with 9 bases between. The CDR3 region has the DNA TGTGCCAGCTCGGCAGATCCCTCTGGAAACACCATATATTTT. This encodes CASSADPSGNTIYF.

This clonotype was observed many times. The chain couples TRBV20-1 to TRBJ1-6; D gene unclear. V gave up 6 bases and J gave up 0 bases, with 24 bases separating them. The germline V gene encodes CDR1 DFQATT and CDR2 SNEGSKA (reference sequence). The CDR3 runs 19 residues. The CDR3 loop is CSAAVGSTILSSYNSPLHF. The CDR3 nucleotides read TGCAGTGCGGCCGTAGGGTCCACTATCCTGAGCTCCTATAATTCACCCCTCCACTTT.

The V gene is TRBV9, the J gene TRBJ2-5; a weak D match, TRBD2 (6 bases). CDR1 is SGDLS, CDR2 YYNGEE, per germline. The CDR3 runs to 14 residues. The germline V and J ends were trimmed by 4 bases and 5 bases, with 15 bases remaining between them. The CDR3 region is CASSTGMAGETQYF. The DNA of the CDR3 is TGTGCCAGCAGCACCGGGATGGCGGGGGAGACCCAGTACTTC.

The chain carries TRBV29-1 and TRBJ2-7; D is possibly TRBD2 (6 bases). Germline V lookup: CDR1 SQVTM, CDR2 ANQGSEA. V gave up 0 bases and J gave up 0 bases, with 12 bases separating them. CDR3 length: 15 amino acids. DNA of the CDR3: TGCAGCGTTGAAGAATCGGGGGATAGCTCCTACGAGCAGTACTTC. This gives the protein CSVEESGDSSYEQYF.

Within the sample, this clonotype is medium-sized. The chain recombines TRBV29-1 with TRBJ2-1, with 11 bases fitting TRBD1. Germline V gives CDR1 SQVTM, CDR2 ANQGSEA. Trimming removed 6 bases from V and 7 bases from J; junction bases left unmatched: 5. The CDR3 has 13 amino acids. Written as DNA, the CDR3 is TGCAGCGTGGGACAGGGGGGGTGGAATGAGCAGTTCTTC. Amino acids: CSVGQGGWNEQFF.

The rearrangement joins TRBV9 to TRBJ2-3; 10 bases are shared with TRBD1. Germline V gene lookup returns CDR1 SGDLS and CDR2 YYNGEE. This CDR3 contains 17 residues. With V trimmed by 2 bases and J by 6 bases, 12 bases remained unmatched. The CDR3 protein is CASSVFPGQGNRDTQYF. CDR3 DNA sequence: TGTGCCAGCAGCGTTTTCCCGGGACAGGGGAATAGGGATACGCAGTATTTT.

The chain links TRBV6-1 to TRBJ2-6; TRBD1 matches at 7 bases. The CDR3 extends over 18 amino acids. Germline lookup yields CDR1 MNHNS and CDR2 SASEGT. V gave up 8 bases and J gave up 1 base; unmatched junction bases: 14. The CDR3 region has the DNA TGTGCCAGCGGGCCCCGACAGGGTAAACGGTCTGGGGCCAACGTCCTGACTTTC. Residues: CASGPRQGKRSGANVLTF.

This clonotype appeared a few times. A much larger clone differs by one base, so this may be a read error. V is TRBV5-1 and J is TRBJ2-1, with 8 bases that match TRBD2. From germline, CDR1 is SGHRS and CDR2 YFSETQ. With 2 bases clipped from V and 0 bases from J, the junction kept 16 bases outside the gene matches. This CDR3 is built from 20 residues. This chain's CDR3 is CASSFQTGTRGGSSYNEQFF. The CDR3 DNA reads as TGCGCCAGCAGCTTTCAAACCGGGACTAGAGGGGGGAGCTCCTACAATGAGCAGTTCTTC.

V gene TRBV18 combines with J gene TRBJ2-5; a weak D match, TRBD2 (5 bases). The CDR3 is 14 amino acids. V was shortened by 2 bases and J by 4 bases, with 11 bases between the two germline ends. CDR1 KGHSH and CDR2 LQKENI come from the germline V gene. The CDR3 spells CASSPDPLAETQYF. The CDR3 bases are TGTGCCAGCTCACCAGATCCGCTAGCAGAGACCCAGTACTTC.

The genes are TRBV5-5 and TRBJ2-1; 8 nucleotides line up with TRBD1. V trimming: 4 bases; J trimming: 0 bases; junction bases outside the gene matches: 6. This CDR3 region has 16 residues. Germline V lookup: CDR1 SGHKS, CDR2 YYEKEE (reference sequence). The CDR3 here is CASSTRQGSSYNEQFF. The DNA for the CDR3 is TGTGCCAGCAGCACCCGACAGGGGAGCTCCTACAATGAGCAGTTCTTC.

The V gene is TRBV27, the J gene TRBJ2-7; 7 bases are shared with TRBD2. The CDR3 loop spans 18 amino acids. The germline gives CDR1 MNHEY, CDR2 SMNVEV (reference sequence). V gave up 4 bases and J gave up 4 bases; unmatched junction bases: 19. This chain's CDR3 is CASSSRASLSGVSYEQYF. The CDR3 DNA reads as TGTGCCAGCAGTTCCAGGGCTTCCTTGAGCGGGGTGTCGTACGAGCAGTACTTC.

The rearrangement joins TRBV10-3 to TRBJ2-3, with D perhaps TRBD2 (5 bases). The germline gives CDR1 ENHRY, CDR2 SYGVKD. This CDR3 is built from 11 residues. Trimming stripped 11 bases from V and 2 bases from J, with 8 bases between. DNA for the CDR3: TGTGCCGCCGGGGACACAGATACGCAGTATTTT. As protein: CAAGDTDTQYF.

The chain is built from TRBV2 and TRBJ1-5; possible D gene TRBD1, 5 bases. V was trimmed by 7 bases and J by 0 bases, leaving 13 bases between them. The CDR3 is made up of 15 amino acids. CDR1 and CDR2 (germline): SNHLY, FYNNEI. The CDR3 region is CASIPEGASNQPQHF. The CDR3 nucleotides read TGTGCCAGCATCCCCGAAGGGGCTAGCAATCAGCCCCAGCATTTT.

This clonotype has more than one count but fewer than ten. This chain connects TRBV7-9 to TRBJ2-7; no definite D call. Trimming took off 5 bases at V and 2 bases at J, with 13 bases between the two ends. The length of the CDR3 is 14 residues. Germline CDR1 is SEHNR and CDR2 is FQNEAQ (reference sequence). The CDR3 bases are TGTGCCAGCAGCCGCGAGACAAATACCTACGAGCAGTACTTC. It codes for CASSRETNTYEQYF. The whole variable domain, remainder taken from reference TRBV7-9 and TRBJ2-7, is DTGVSQNPRHKITKRGQNVTFRCDPISEHNRLYWYRQTLGQGPEFLTYFQNEAQLEKSRLLSDRFSAERPKGSFSTLEIQRTEQGDSAMYLCASSRETNTYEQYFGPGTRLTVT.

About this clonotype: A much larger clonotype is one base distant, so this may be a read error. The rearrangement joins TRBV7-2 to TRBJ2-1; 9 bases map to TRBD1. The CDR3 runs to 14 residues. Germline V gene lookup returns CDR1 SGHTA and CDR2 FQGNSA. The CDR3 region has the DNA TGTGCCAACAGCTTAGGACAGGGGTACAATGAGCAGTTCTTC. It translates to CANSLGQGYNEQFF.

The rearrangement uses TRBV29-1 and TRBJ2-5, with 8 nucleotides matching TRBD2. Per the germline V gene, CDR1 is SQVTM and CDR2 is ANQGSEA. This CDR3 has 14 residues. The V gene end was trimmed by 6 bases and the J gene end by 1 base; junction bases not matched to a gene: 7. CDR3 residues: CSVATGGFQETQYF. CDR3 nucleotides: TGCAGCGTGGCAACGGGGGGGTTCCAAGAGACCCAGTACTTC.